The entry below describes one T cell receptor beta chain. No antigen is known for it. The sample comes from a study of response to subunit inactivated influenza vaccine. Germline CDR1 LNHDA, CDR2 SQIVND (reference sequence). This CDR3 has 16 amino acids. V was trimmed by 3 bases and J by 3 bases, leaving 18 bases between them. The study, taken as a whole, reports: Each seasonal flu vaccination may recruit only limited new T cells, authors suggested.

TCRdb passed the RT-PCR reads through MiXCR, listing each CDR3 protein once. The sample has 630,000 or so distinct CDR3 sequences; roughly 14% are singletons. This clonotype originated in a man aged 50-59 years who received an inactivated influenza vaccine. This chain connects TRBV19 to TRBJ2-7; either TRBD1 or TRBD2 may supply D (5 bases each). The sequencing used PBMCs from blood, collected roughly 12 days after vaccination. This chain's CDR3 is CASSISGTTTVYEQYF. The CDR3 nucleotides are TGTGCCAGTAGTATTTCGGGGACGACGACCGTCTACGAGCAGTACTTC.